This passage covers 27 T cell receptor beta chains from one sample sequenced in a study of blood T cell repertoires in COVID-19. Only in-frame clones appear in the TCRdb table, and some are missing; sequencing was by immunoSEQ multiplex PCR. Among fewer than 300,000 clones listed, about nine tenths were seen once. Sequencing was carried out using peripheral blood. These receptors were taken from a woman aged 25 to 39 with COVID-19, enrolled during active disease.

This chain uses TRBV5-1 with TRBJ1-1; 8 bases align to TRBD1. Germline-derived CDR1 and CDR2 are SGHRS and YFSETQ. The CDR3 is 15 amino acids. Losses at the gene ends were 2 bases for V and 3 bases for J; bases not matched to a gene: 6. The CDR3 sequence is CASSLGQGGYTEAFF. In DNA form, the CDR3 reads TGCGCCAGCAGCTTAGGACAGGGAGGATACACTGAAGCTTTCTTT. The full variable domain, rest sourced from reference TRBV5-1 and TRBJ1-1, is KAGVTQTPRYLIKTRGQQVTLSCSPISGHRSVSWYQQTPGQGLQFLFEYFSETQRNKGNFPGRFSGRQFSNSRSEMNVSTLELGDSALYLCASSLGQGGYTEAFFGQGTRLTVV.

This clone was picked up one time. The chain links TRBV11-2 to TRBJ2-7, with 9 bases identical to TRBD1. The CDR3 is made up of 15 amino acids. Germline values: CDR1 SGHAT, CDR2 FQNNGV. Losses at the gene ends were 5 bases for V and 5 bases for J; bases not matched to a gene: 10. This CDR3 reads CASSMNPGQGDEQYF. The DNA of the CDR3 is TGTGCCAGCAGCATGAACCCGGGACAGGGCGACGAGCAGTACTTC.

The chain joins TRBV10-2 to TRBJ2-7; 7 nucleotides line up with TRBD1. Per germline, CDR1 WSHSY and CDR2 SAAADI. CDR3 size: 12 residues. Trimming removed 7 bases from V and 4 bases from J; junction bases left unmatched: 4. The CDR3 bases are TGCGCCAGCACAACAGGGGAATACGAGCAGTACTTC. Encoded protein: CASTTGEYEQYF.

This clone was detected once. The chain recombines TRBV7-2 with TRBJ2-4; perhaps TRBD2 as D (5 bases). Germline values: CDR1 SGHTA, CDR2 FQGNSA. The V end lost 3 bases, the J end lost 0 bases, and 6 bases lay between the germline ends. The CDR3 is made up of 14 amino acids. CDR3 in amino acids: CASSFAGAKNIQYF. DNA of the CDR3: TGTGCCAGCAGCTTCGCGGGAGCCAAAAACATTCAGTACTTC.

This chain uses TRBV6-4 with TRBJ2-1; 8 bases match TRBD2. Germline CDR1 and CDR2: MRHNA and SNTAGT. V lost 7 bases and J lost 2; bases outside the gene matches: 10. This CDR3 is built from 16 residues. CDR3: CASNGTKRGTYNEQFF. Here the CDR3 DNA reads TGTGCCAGCAATGGGACTAAGCGGGGGACCTACAATGAGCAGTTCTTC.

The rearrangement uses TRBV29-1 and TRBJ1-4; 9 bases map to TRBD1. The junction had 4 bases not matched to a gene; V was cut back by 6 bases and J by 5 bases. This CDR3 has 13 amino acids. Per germline, CDR1 SQVTM and CDR2 ANQGSEA. CDR3 amino acids: CSVGTGTNEKLFF. As DNA, the CDR3 is TGCAGCGTCGGGACAGGGACAAATGAAAAACTGTTTTTT.

V is TRBV11-2 and J is TRBJ1-2; 11 nucleotides align to TRBD1. The V gene end was trimmed by 0 bases and the J gene end by 6 bases; junction bases not matched to a gene: 3. Germline CDR1 is SGHAT and CDR2 is FQNNGV. The CDR3 sequence is 15 residues long. CDR3 nucleotide sequence: TGTGCCAGCAGCTTAGATCAGGACAGGGGGCATGGCTACACCTTC. Translating gives CASSLDQDRGHGYTF.

The gene calls are TRBV28 and TRBJ2-3; possibly TRBD1 for D (6 bases). V lost 8 bases and J 0 bases, leaving 21 bases between the germline ends. The CDR3 covers 17 residues. Germline V gives CDR1 MDHEN, CDR2 SYDVKM. The CDR3 loop reads CASEQKTGYTSTDTQYF. CDR3 DNA sequence: TGTGCCAGCGAACAGAAAACAGGGTACACTAGCACAGATACGCAGTATTTT.

The chain recombines TRBV27 with TRBJ1-4, with D unclear. V lost 5 bases to trimming and J lost 10 bases, with 11 bases between them. The CDR3 has 12 residues. The V gene's germline CDR1 is MNHEY and CDR2 SMNVEV (reference sequence). The CDR3 spells CASSSSIGKLFF. CDR3 bases: TGTGCCAGCAGTAGTTCCATCGGAAAACTGTTTTTT.

V and J are TRBV11-3 and TRBJ2-2; TRBD1 matches 10 bases. This CDR3 is 16 amino acids long. Germline V CDR1 and CDR2: SGHNT, YENEEA. Trimming at V came to 2 bases and at J to 3 bases, leaving 3 bases not matched to a gene. The CDR3 loop is CASSLYGTGDTGELFF. In nucleotides, the CDR3 is TGTGCCAGCAGCTTATATGGGACAGGGGACACCGGGGAGCTGTTTTTT.

The V and J genes are TRBV19 and TRBJ1-6, with a tentative D call TRBD1 (6 bases). The V and J ends lost 1 base and 7 bases respectively, with 11 bases between them. Germline values: CDR1 LNHDA, CDR2 SQIVND (reference sequence). CDR3 size: 15 residues. CDR3 sequence reads: CASSIAGQGNSPLHF. CDR3 in DNA: TGTGCCAGTAGTATAGCGGGGCAGGGGAATTCACCCCTCCACTTT.

The genes are TRBV12-3 or TRBV12-4 and TRBJ1-1; no firm D call. The CDR3 loop spans 12 amino acids. V gave up 3 bases and J gave up 2 bases, with 4 bases separating them. CDR3 region: CASSFVNTEAFF. The CDR3 DNA is TGTGCCAGCAGTTTCGTCAACACTGAAGCTTTCTTT.

This rearrangement joins TRBV7-9 to TRBJ2-1, with TRBD1 identical over 8 bases. V lost 5 bases and J lost 4; bases outside the gene matches: 10. Germline CDR1 reads SEHNR; CDR2 reads FQNEAQ (reference sequence). CDR3 length equals 16 residues. The CDR3 DNA follows: TGTGCCAGCAGCCCCAGTGGACAGGGCGAATACAATGAGCAGTTCTTC. This gives the protein CASSPSGQGEYNEQFF.

The CDR3 reads CASSLGTGYNSPLHF. CDR3 in DNA: TGTGCCAGCAGCTTGGGGACAGGATATAATTCACCCCTCCACTTT. V gene TRBV5-6 combines with J gene TRBJ1-6, with TRBD1 identical over 7 bases. This CDR3 comprises 15 residues. Trimming removed 0 bases from V and 4 bases from J; junction bases left unmatched: 1. Germline-derived CDR1 and CDR2 are SGHDT and YYEEEE.

The chain employs TRBV28 and TRBJ1-5; the D gene is possibly TRBD1 (5 bases). Germline V lookup: CDR1 MDHEN, CDR2 SYDVKM. Trimming took 3 bases from V and 0 from J, leaving 12 bases between them. The CDR3 sequence is 16 residues long. The CDR3 nucleotides read TGTGCCAGCAGTTTGGCCCAGGGTTATAGCAATCAGCCCCAGCATTTT. It is translated as CASSLAQGYSNQPQHF.

The chain is built from TRBV9 and TRBJ2-1; 13 nucleotides agree with TRBD2. The CDR3 has 18 residues. The germline CDR1 and CDR2 sequences are SGDLS and YYNGEE. Trimming cost V 3 bases and J 5 bases; bases outside gene matches: 11. DNA of the CDR3: TGTGCCAGCAGCGAGACTAGCGGGAGGACTACCTCAAACAATGAGCAGTTCTTC. This codes for CASSETSGRTTSNNEQFF.

The gene calls are TRBV27 and TRBJ2-1; possibly TRBD1 for D (5 bases). The CDR3 extends over 16 amino acids. Trimming removed 5 bases at V and 0 bases at J, with 14 bases between. CDR1 is MNHEY, CDR2 SMNVEV, per germline (reference sequence). CDR3 sequence (DNA): TGTGCCAGCAGTCGCCCCATAGGGGTCTCCTACAATGAGCAGTTCTTC. This encodes CASSRPIGVSYNEQFF.

Only one count was recorded for this clone. The V gene is TRBV10-1, the J gene TRBJ2-2; TRBD2 aligns across 14 bases. The V segment lost 8 bases and the J segment 5 bases; nucleotides outside the gene matches: 10. CDR3 length equals 17 residues. Germline V gene lookup returns CDR1 WNHNN and CDR2 SYGVQD (reference sequence). In nucleotides, the CDR3 is TGCGCCAGCCGCGATGGACTAGCGGGAGGAAGAACCGGGGAGCTGTTTTTT. It codes for CASRDGLAGGRTGELFF.

The chain couples TRBV10-3 to TRBJ2-1; no clear D gene. The germline gives CDR1 ENHRY, CDR2 SYGVKD. V shed 3 bases and J shed 7 bases, with 16 bases lying between them. This CDR3 is built from 15 residues. The chain's CDR3 is CAISDSRLNKNEQFF. CDR3 DNA: TGTGCCATCAGTGACTCAAGACTTAACAAGAATGAGCAGTTCTTC.

J is TRBJ1-5 and V is TRBV6-5; the D gene is possibly TRBD1 (5 bases). Between the trimmed V and J ends, which lost 4 bases and 5 bases, there was a span of 12 bases. Germline V CDR1 and CDR2: MNHEY, SVGAGI. There are 14 residues in the CDR3. DNA of the CDR3: TGTGCCAGCAGTTCTCAGGGAGGGTATCAGCCCCAGCATTTT. Its translation is CASSSQGGYQPQHF.

The gene calls are TRBV6-5 and TRBJ2-5; D is perhaps TRBD2 (6 bases). The germline V gene has CDR1 MNHEY and CDR2 SVGAGI. This CDR3 region has 14 residues. Trimming cost V 4 bases and J 4 bases, with 13 bases left between them. CDR3 protein: CASSFLGAGETQYF. CDR3 in DNA: TGTGCCAGCAGTTTTCTGGGAGCGGGAGAGACCCAGTACTTC.

The V call is TRBV18, the J call TRBJ1-2; 7 bases agree with TRBD1. Unmatched junction bases numbered 3, after V lost 2 bases and J lost 0 bases. Germline V CDR1 and CDR2: KGHSH, LQKENI. The CDR3 covers 15 residues. For the CDR3, the DNA is TGTGCCAGCTCACCAAGAACAGGGGCTAACTATGGCTACACCTTC. This sequence encodes CASSPRTGANYGYTF.

CDR3 sequence reads: CATSRTGREFYTF. CDR3 in DNA: TGTGCCACCAGCAGAACTGGACGGGAATTCTACACCTTC. The chain combines TRBV15 with TRBJ1-2; D is uncertain. Per germline, CDR1 LNHNV and CDR2 YYDKDF (reference sequence). With 2 bases removed from V and 10 bases from J, the gap between germline ends came to 14 bases. The CDR3 extends over 13 amino acids.

This rearrangement joins TRBV5-1 to TRBJ2-3; the D is unclear. Trimming cost V 4 bases and J 2 bases, with 20 bases left between them. This CDR3 has 17 residues. Germline CDR1 reads SGHRS; CDR2 reads YFSETQ. CDR3 sequence (DNA): TGCGCCAGCAGCCCACGGATAGGAGCGCCAATCACAGATACGCAGTATTTT. It is translated as CASSPRIGAPITDTQYF.

V and J are TRBV5-1 and TRBJ1-1, with 7 nucleotides matching TRBD1. This CDR3 has 14 amino acids. Germline CDR1 is SGHRS and CDR2 is YFSETQ. V gave up 3 bases and J gave up 0 bases; unmatched junction bases: 2. CDR3 sequence (DNA): TGCGCCAGCAGCTCGGGACAGTTGAACACTGAAGCTTTCTTT. It codes for CASSSGQLNTEAFF.

Note on this clone: Here the CDR3 omits its conserved ending phenylalanine or tryptophan, so a read error is the likely source. No DNA is shown, since the ends of the CDR3 on it are uncertain; the CDR3 is the one TCRdb lists. The CDR3 reads CASSPGPDLS. The chain recombines TRBV5-1 with TRBJ1-4; TRBD1, the table's D call, was not compared with the DNA. Looked up from germline, CDR1 is SGHRS and CDR2 is YFSETQ. The CDR3 extends over 10 residues, inclusive of both ends.

CDR3 nucleotides: TGCGCCAGCAGCCAAGGGGAACAGGTGAAGACTAATGAAAAACTGTTTTTT. Protein: CASSQGEQVKTNEKLFF. This sequence joins TRBV4-1 and TRBJ1-4, with D possibly matching TRBD1 (5 bases). CDR1 and CDR2 (germline): MGHRA, YSYEKL. The CDR3 is 17 amino acids. The V and J ends lost 1 base and 2 bases respectively, with 14 bases between them.